This T cell receptor (beta chain) was obtained from a study of blood T cell repertoires in COVID-19. Study summary: The samples span acute and convalescent COVID-19 from the United States, Italy and Spain. Sample material is recorded as cDNA or gDNA derived from T cells, B-cell-depleted T cells, or PBMCs.

Followed longitudinally, the Seattle patients had been enrolled during active infection. Methods used by the authors: Amplification of reference gene primers provided the estimated nucleated cell counts. Produced via immunoSEQ multiplex PCR; TCRdb's table is partial and in-frame only. Clone size and V and J calls were adopted from that table, with D and trimming inferred from the DNA. The repertoire holds around 130,000 clones, with 65% to 85% as singletons. In germline, CDR1 is MDHEN, CDR2 SYDVKM. The CDR3 is made up of 11 amino acids. Trimming took off 9 bases at V and 6 bases at J, with 11 bases between the two ends.

Sample: peripheral blood. This TCR came from a man aged 25 to 40 with COVID-19, enrolled during active disease. The chain carries TRBV28 and TRBJ1-2; no reliable D call. The CDR3 DNA reads as TGTGCCAGTATGGAGGAGCATGGCTACACCTTC. Residues: CASMEEHGYTF.